This T cell receptor (beta chain) derives from a study of glioma-infiltrating T cells. The V end lost 0 bases, the J end lost 0 bases, and 12 bases lay between the germline ends. Germline loops: CDR1 LNHNV, CDR2 YYDKDF (reference sequence). CDR3 size: 16 residues. Using RNA template, CDR3s of TCR alpha and beta were amplified with iRepertoire arm-PCR. TCRdb itself ran the multiplex PCR reads through MiXCR, one entry per CDR3 protein. The data contain about 140,000 distinct CDR3 sequences, about two fifths of them seen just once; the ten biggest clones take up 20% to 25%. This clonotype occurred a few times.

This TCR was recovered from a human donor with low-grade glioma or glioblastoma, undergoing nonglioma brain surgery, or in good health (not recorded which). The chain uses TRBV15 and TRBJ2-7, with D tentatively TRBD1 (5 bases). Source material: glioma tissue, nonneoplastic brain tissue, or PBMCs (not recorded which). CDR3 bases: TGTGCCACCAGCAGAGATTGGGGCGACGGCTCCTACGAGCAGTACTTC. This gives the protein CATSRDWGDGSYEQYF. Complete variable domain (other parts from reference TRBV15 and TRBJ2-7): DAMVIQNPRYQVTQFGKPVTLSCSQTLNHNVMYWYQQKSSQAPKLLFHYYDKDFNNEADTPDNFQSRRPNTSFCFLDIRSPGLGDTAMYLCATSRDWGDGSYEQYFGPGTRLTVT.